These 9 T cell receptor beta chains originate from one sample sequenced in a study of blood T cell repertoires in COVID-19 (TCRdb year 2020). Libraries came from the immunoSEQ multiplex PCR assay. The immuneACCESS repertoire file appears here via TCRdb, limited to in-frame rearrangements. These files lack a portion of the clones; in checked studies, under half of the deficit traces to unresolved V genes, and the cause of the others is not known. This sample gives approximately 220,000 clones in total; 80% to 90% of them show up just once. 4.7% of the sample is held by the ten biggest clonotypes. Sequencing input: peripheral blood. The receptors derive from a woman aged 70-85 years with acute or convalescent COVID-19.

CDR3 coding DNA: TGTGCCAGCAGAGAATTGGGGGCTGCGACTAATGAAAAACTGTTTTTT. Translation gives CASRELGAATNEKLFF. V usage is TRBV2 and J usage is TRBJ1-4; D may be TRBD1 (6 bases). V was shortened by 6 bases and J by 2 bases, with 16 bases between the two germline ends. The germline V gene encodes CDR1 SNHLY and CDR2 FYNNEI. CDR3 length: 16 amino acids.

The chain joins TRBV5-3 to TRBJ1-5, with 8 nucleotides matching TRBD1. TRBV5-3 is recorded as an ORF, its role being uncertain. The CDR3 consists of 20 residues. Trimming at V came to 4 bases and at J to 0 bases, leaving 18 bases not matched to a gene. Here the CDR3 DNA reads TGTGCCAGAAGCCCGTCACCGCGGACAGGGAGATCCTATAGCAATCAGCCCCAGCATTTT. Protein: CARSPSPRTGRSYSNQPQHF.

The DNA for the CDR3 is TGCAGTGCTAGTCGCACAGAGTATCAGCCCCAGCATTTT. It yields the protein CSASRTEYQPQHF. The chain uses TRBV20-1 and TRBJ1-5; D call uncertain. In germline, CDR1 is DFQATT, CDR2 SNEGSKA (reference sequence). The length of the CDR3 is 13 residues. With 3 bases removed from V and 5 bases from J, the gap between germline ends came to 11 bases.

A word on this clone: This sample includes further DNA sequences coding for the same CDR3. The CDR3 DNA follows: TGTGCCAGCTCACCACCCGAGGCCTATGGCTACACCTTC. Amino acid sequence: CASSPPEAYGYTF. This chain uses TRBV18 with TRBJ1-2; D is ambiguous. Deletions cut 0 bases from V and 4 bases from J, with 6 bases between. This CDR3 spans 13 amino acids. CDR1 is KGHSH, CDR2 LQKENI, per germline.

In this sample, this clone turned up once. This rearrangement joins TRBV7-6 to TRBJ2-5; 11 bases match TRBD2. Germline V gene sequence: CDR1 SGHVS, CDR2 FNYEAQ. J was trimmed by 4 bases and V by 3 bases; bases with no gene match: 10. The CDR3 extends over 17 amino acids. The CDR3: CASSFISGGALRETQYF. The CDR3 DNA follows: TGTGCCAGCAGCTTCATTAGCGGGGGGGCGCTCAGAGAGACCCAGTACTTC.

The rearrangement links TRBV3-1 (or the pseudogene TRBV3-2) to TRBJ2-5, with 13 bases aligning to TRBD2. This CDR3 is built from 13 residues. CDR1 and CDR2 (germline): LGHDT, YNNKEL (reference sequence). Trimming at V came to 8 bases and at J to 5 bases, leaving 2 bases not matched to a gene. The CDR3 reads CASRGLAGETQYF. The CDR3 DNA is TGTGCCAGCCGGGGACTAGCGGGGGAGACCCAGTACTTC.

The V gene is TRBV5-4, the J gene TRBJ2-7; 8 nucleotides match TRBD1. The V segment lost 4 bases and the J segment 2 bases; nucleotides outside the gene matches: 8. The CDR3 has 15 residues. Germline loops: CDR1 SGHNT, CDR2 YYREEE (reference sequence). The chain's CDR3 is CASSQGQGPTYEQYF. CDR3 nucleotides: TGTGCCAGCAGCCAAGGACAGGGTCCAACCTACGAGCAGTACTTC.

This clone was picked up a small number of times. The chain recombines TRBV7-9 with TRBJ1-6; a possible D gene is TRBD1 (6 bases). Trimming pared 5 bases from V and 9 bases from J, leaving 23 bases between. Germline V CDR1 and CDR2: SEHNR, FQNEAQ (reference sequence). The CDR3 covers 17 residues. The CDR3 DNA reads as TGTGCCAGCAGCCCGCTTTTAGGACAGCTTGAAAGTTCACCCCTCCACTTT. Translation gives CASSPLLGQLESSPLHF.

This clone has just a few counts. The chain joins TRBV25-1 to TRBJ1-6, with D hard to call. This CDR3 is 13 amino acids long. Germline V gene lookup returns CDR1 MGHDK and CDR2 SYGVNS. V lost 7 bases to trimming and J lost 13 bases, with 17 bases between them. CDR3 nucleotides: TGTGCCAGCAACTCAGGCCCTTATTTTCCCCTCCACTTT. Its translation: CASNSGPYFPLHF.